This T cell receptor beta chain was captured by sequencing in a study of T cell repertoires in cytomegalovirus infection. Overall study context: An indication of both CMV infection and matching HLA type came from public TCR beta signatures.

This clonotype was detected a few times. Antigen specificity is unknown. CDR1 SGHRS and CDR2 YFSETQ come from the germline V gene. V lost 1 base and J lost 12, with 10 bases in between. CDR3 length equals 12 residues. The study's findings and limits: Accumulated public TCR beta family frequency recognized individuals carrying CMV together with the relevant HLA. Dominating the ex vivo response were TCR beta clonotypes that were CMV-specific and HLA-C-restricted.

TCRdb recomputed calls from the reads with MiXCR, one row per CDR3 protein. The sample shows 150,000 to 200,000 distinct CDR3 sequences, about 30% of them seen only once. The TCR originated in a human donor in good health (CMV status not recorded). Some clones in this sample may be carry-over from other donors' samples. The specimen sequenced was PBMCs. This rearrangement joins TRBV5-1 to TRBJ1-4, with D possibly being TRBD1 (6 bases). The CDR3 protein is CASSLSGEQLFF. The CDR3 DNA is TGCGCCAGCAGCTTGTCAGGGGAGCAACTGTTTTTT.